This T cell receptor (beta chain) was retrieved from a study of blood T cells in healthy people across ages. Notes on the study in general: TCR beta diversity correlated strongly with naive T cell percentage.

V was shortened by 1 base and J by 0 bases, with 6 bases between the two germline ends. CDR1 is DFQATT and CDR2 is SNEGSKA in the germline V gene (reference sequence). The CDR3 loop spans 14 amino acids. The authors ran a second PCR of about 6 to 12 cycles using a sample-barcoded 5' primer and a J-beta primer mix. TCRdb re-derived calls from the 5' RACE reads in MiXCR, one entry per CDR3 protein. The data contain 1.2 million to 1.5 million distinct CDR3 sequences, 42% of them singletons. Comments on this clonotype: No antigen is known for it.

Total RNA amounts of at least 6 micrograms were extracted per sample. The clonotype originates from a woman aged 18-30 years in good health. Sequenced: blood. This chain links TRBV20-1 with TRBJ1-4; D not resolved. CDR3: CSARVIATNEKLFF. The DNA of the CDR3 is TGCAGTGCTAGAGTAATTGCAACTAATGAAAAACTGTTTTTT.